This T cell receptor beta chain was recovered during a study of CD8+CD57+ T cells in acquired aplastic anemia. It was genomic DNA that served as the template for profiling TCR beta VDJ and CDR3. TCRdb re-analysed the reads in MiXCR, keeping a single row per CDR3 protein. The table lists approximately 98,000 distinct CDR3 sequences, less than 75% of them singletons. For sequencing, patients were chosen who had shown expansion of CD8+CD57+ cells by flow cytometry. Diagnosis of severe acquired aplastic anemia applied to all patients. General observations from the study: Common to patients and controls were roughly 30 CD8+ CDR3 sequences.

The CDR3 is made up of 14 amino acids. V was shortened by 0 bases and J by 6 bases, with 7 bases between the two germline ends. Per the germline V gene, CDR1 is SGDLS and CDR2 is YYNGEE. Concerning this clonotype: The antigen remains unidentified.

The source is a human donor with aplastic anemia. Sequencing input: sorted CD4+, CD8+, or CD8+CD57+ T cells (not recorded which) from PBMCs. V is TRBV9 and J is TRBJ1-6, with D possibly TRBD1 on 5 matching bases. The DNA of the CDR3 is TGTGCCAGCAGCGTAGGAGGGACTAATTCACCCCTCCACTTT. Translated, it gives CASSVGGTNSPLHF. The full variable domain, rest sourced from reference TRBV9 and TRBJ1-6, is DSGVTQTPKHLITATGQRVTLRCSPRSGDLSVYWYQQSLDQGLQFLIQYYNGEERAKGNILERFSAQQFPDLHSELNLSSLELGDSALYFCASSVGGTNSPLHFGNGTRLTVT.